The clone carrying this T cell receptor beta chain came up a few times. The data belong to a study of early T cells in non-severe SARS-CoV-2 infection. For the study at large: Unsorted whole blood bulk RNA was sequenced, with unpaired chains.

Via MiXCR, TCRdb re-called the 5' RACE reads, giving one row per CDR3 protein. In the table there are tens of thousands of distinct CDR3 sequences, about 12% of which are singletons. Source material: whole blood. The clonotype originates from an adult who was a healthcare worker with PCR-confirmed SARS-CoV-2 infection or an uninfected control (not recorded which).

The CDR3 loop reads CASSPSSQNIQYF. CDR3 bases: TGTGCCAGCAGCCCCTCCTCGCAAAACATTCAGTACTTC. The rearrangement uses TRBV3-1 and TRBJ2-4, with D unclear. Germline values: CDR1 LGHDT, CDR2 YNNKEL (reference sequence). This CDR3 spans 13 amino acids. Trimming pared 4 bases from V and 5 bases from J, leaving 9 bases between.